This TCR beta chain emerged from a study of technical replicates of blood from a handful of donors (dated by TCRdb to about 2017). The germline V gene gives CDR1 as MDHEN and CDR2 as SYDVKM. Including the terminal cysteine and phenylalanine, the CDR3 comprises 18 residues. CDR3 DNA only is kept here, 54 bases in frame from base 1. Germline trimming amounts to 8 bases on V and 1 base on J, with 9 as the count of junction bases outside the gene matches. Note on this clone: Its recognized antigen is unknown. No much larger clonotype is one base removed from it; base qualities were not supplied.

Library preparation was by the immunoSEQ multiplex PCR assay. Here the immuneACCESS table is served through TCRdb, limited to in-frame sequences with V and J called. Missing clones are a known gap in these copies; in checked studies unresolved V genes cover under half, and the rest lacks a known reason. This sample gives around 79,000 clones in total; 94% of them show up just once. The top ten clones comprise 0.26% of the sample. In this chain, TRBV28 is recombined with TRBJ2-2; 14 of the junction bases match TRBD2. What was sequenced was T cells isolated from PBMCs. This receptor was taken from a human donor in good health. The DNA sequence reads TGTGCCAGCTCACGAAGACTAGCGGGAGGGGTGAACACCGGGGAGCTGTTTTTT. Translated, this is CASSRRLAGGVNTGELFF. Joined to the reference TRBV28 and TRBJ2-2 proteins, this CDR3 gives the full variable domain: DVKVTQSSRYLVKRTGEKVFLECVQDMDHENMFWYRQDPGLGLRLIYFSYDVKMKEKGDIPEGYSVSREKKERFSLILESASTNQTSMYLCASSRRLAGGVNTGELFFGEGSRLTVL.